This is a list of T cell receptor beta chains from one sample in a study of vaccination and CD4 T cells after COVID-19. Each CDR3 protein gets one entry after TCRdb re-called the PCR reads with MiXCR. Here the sample spans approximately 14,000 distinct CDR3 sequences, about 30% being singletons. Antigens of these TCRs are unknown. Material for sequencing was cultured CD4+ T cells from blood. These TCRs come from a human donor with COVID-19. Each CDR3 is given with its conserved first and last residue. Fields, in order: CDR3 DNA, CDR3 protein, J gene, D gene, clone size, CDR3 length, V gene. A D gene is named only where the DNA matches it firmly. Size is omitted from some rows. Given values are once, few, many or a class for expanded clones.

CDR3nt: TGTGCCAGCAGCCCGGGGGGGCTGTGGTTGGCAGATACGCAGTATTTT
CDR3aa: CASSPGGLWLADTQYF
j_gene: TRBJ2-3
d_gene: TRBD2
abundance: .
len: 16
v_gene: TRBV7-2

CDR3nt: TGTGCCAGCAGCTTTGGAAACACCATATATTTT
CDR3aa: CASSFGNTIYF
j_gene: TRBJ1-3
d_gene: .
abundance: .
len: 11
v_gene: TRBV7-6

CDR3nt: TGTGCCAGCAGCTCGTTAGAGACCCAGTACTTC
CDR3aa: CASSSLETQYF
j_gene: TRBJ2-5
d_gene: .
abundance: few
len: 11
v_gene: TRBV7-2

CDR3nt: TGTGCCAGCAGCTCTGGATCGGGCGGGGGCCGCACAGATACGCAGTATTTT
CDR3aa: CASSSGSGGGRTDTQYF
j_gene: TRBJ2-3
d_gene: .
abundance: .
len: 17
v_gene: TRBV7-2

CDR3nt: TGCAGCGTTGAAGCATTGGGCAGCCTCTACTATGGCTACACCTTC
CDR3aa: CSVEALGSLYYGYTF
j_gene: TRBJ1-2
d_gene: .
abundance: .
len: 15
v_gene: TRBV29-1

CDR3nt: TGTGCCGGCAGCCCACGGGGGTCGACTAGCGGGGGCTCCCAAGAGACCCAGTACTTC
CDR3aa: CAGSPRGSTSGGSQETQYF
j_gene: TRBJ2-5
d_gene: TRBD2
abundance: .
len: 19
v_gene: TRBV7-6

CDR3nt: TGCAGTGCTAGAGTTGGCGGGGGGAACACCGGGGAGCTGTTTTTT
CDR3aa: CSARVGGGNTGELFF
j_gene: TRBJ2-2
d_gene: TRBD2
abundance: .
len: 15
v_gene: TRBV20-1

CDR3nt: TGTGCCAGCAGGGGCGTCCGGGATGGCTACACCTTC
CDR3aa: CASRGVRDGYTF
j_gene: TRBJ1-2
d_gene: .
abundance: .
len: 12
v_gene: TRBV4-2

CDR3nt: TGTGCCAGCAGTGAATTCATGAACACTGAAGCTTTCTTT
CDR3aa: CASSEFMNTEAFF
j_gene: TRBJ1-1
d_gene: .
abundance: .
len: 13
v_gene: TRBV25-1

CDR3nt: TGTGCCAGCAGCCGGGCGGGGGGCAATCAGCCCCAGCATTTT
CDR3aa: CASSRAGGNQPQHF
j_gene: TRBJ1-5
d_gene: .
abundance: .
len: 14
v_gene: TRBV11-2

CDR3nt: TGTGCCAGCAGTTACTCGTTCCGACATAAGAACACTGAAGCTTTCTTT
CDR3aa: CASSYSFRHKNTEAFF
j_gene: TRBJ1-1
d_gene: .
abundance: .
len: 16
v_gene: TRBV6-5